Listed below are T cell receptor beta chains from one sample, sequenced in a study of memory CD4+ T cells and cytomegalovirus serostatus. Repertoires were generated with immunoSEQ multiplex PCR, while TCRdb's copy carries only in-frame clones and drops some. The sample lists about 53,000 clones, roughly 81% occurring once. Sequencing was done on a sample of memory CD4+ T cells from blood. All receptors come from an adult in good health and CMV-seronegative. The CDR3 runs from the conserved cysteine through the conserved F or W.

TRBJ1-2,14,TRBV7-9,CASSLGRRGQGYTF
TRBJ2-1,15,TRBV7-2,CASSLIAGSYNEQFF
TRBJ2-7,15,TRBV30,CAWSAPWPGTYEQYF
TRBJ2-7,15,TRBV2,CASSEWSSGEYEQYF
TRBJ1-1,11,TRBV5-6,CASSFRRVAFF
TRBJ2-7,16,TRBV4-1,CASSQDNAGGPYEQYF
TRBJ2-5,15,TRBV4-1,CASSLVEQGQETQYF
TRBJ2-7,13,TRBV9,CASSSSTGTEQYF
TRBJ2-1,16,TRBV28,CASSSPASGANNEQFF
TRBJ2-1,16,TRBV5-8,CASSLVGGSMVNEQFF
TRBJ2-5,14,TRBV5-4,CASSATSGQETQYF